This T cell receptor beta chain derives from a study of vaccination and CD4 T cells after COVID-19. Treatment: approximately nine-day PBMC culture with coronavirus spike peptide pools or control peptides (ViraFEST assay). Scientists ran DNA taken from cultured CD4+ T cells through the Oncomine TCR Beta short-read assay for sequencing. MiXCR was run by TCRdb on the PCR reads, yielding one entry per CDR3 protein. The sample has about 17,000 distinct CDR3 sequences, nearly 50% seen once. The CDR3 sequence is 14 residues long. Trimming cost V 8 bases and J 1 base, with 14 bases left between them. Germline V gene data show CDR1 as SGHAT and CDR2 as FQDESV (reference sequence). This clonotype has only a few counts. Its antigen is as yet unknown.

This TCR was recovered from a human donor who had recovered from COVID-19. Sequenced material: CD4+ T cells from blood, cultured in vitro, taken before SARS-CoV-2 vaccination. The genes are TRBV11-1 and TRBJ1-1; no firm D call. The CDR3 sequence is CASVQTRQNTEAFF. In DNA, the CDR3 is TGTGCCAGCGTTCAGACCCGGCAGAACACTGAAGCTTTCTTT.